The 4 T cell receptor beta chains presented below share a single source sample, sequenced in a study of T-cell reconstitution after alpha-beta-depleted transplantation in children. Using unique molecular identifiers, the investigators prepared the TCRbeta library. A single record per CDR3 protein comes from TCRdb applying MiXCR to the PCR reads. The profile shows hundreds of thousands of distinct CDR3 sequences, around 13% of them singletons. The specimen comprised PBMCs, sampled before TCRalphabeta/CD19-depleted stem cell transplant. These receptors all come from a girl aged 2-10 years with congenital amegakaryocytic thrombocytopenia, due to receive a stem cell transplant.

This clonotype was counted ten times or more. The J gene is TRBJ2-7, the V gene TRBV7-8, with 12 nucleotides matching TRBD2. J was trimmed by 3 bases and V by 5 bases; bases with no gene match: 8. The CDR3 covers 16 residues. The germline V gene has CDR1 SGHVS and CDR2 FQNEAQ. CDR3 bases: TGTGCCAGCAGCCCACGACTAGCGGGGGTCCTCTACGAGCAGTACTTC. Translating gives CASSPRLAGVLYEQYF.

This clonotype was found many times. Here the CDR3 reads CASSIGEEQFF. DNA for the CDR3: TGTGCCAGTAGTATCGGGGAAGAGCAGTTCTTC. The gene calls are TRBV19 and TRBJ2-1; possibly TRBD2 for D (5 bases). Per the germline V gene, CDR1 is LNHDA and CDR2 is SQIVND (reference sequence). The CDR3 extends over 11 amino acids. Trimming took 3 bases from V and 10 from J, leaving 7 bases between them.

The chain combines TRBV5-1 with TRBJ1-2; D may be TRBD1 (5 bases). Trimming stripped 3 bases from V and 4 bases from J, with 16 bases between. The CDR3 length is 15 residues. Germline CDR1 is SGHRS and CDR2 is YFSETQ. The CDR3: CASSYQDPGGYGYTF. The CDR3 DNA sequence: TGCGCCAGCAGCTATCAGGACCCCGGGGGCTATGGCTACACCTTC.

Ten or more counts support this clonotype. The V and J genes are TRBV12-3 or TRBV12-4 and TRBJ2-7, with D uncertain. The ends were cut back, 5 bases at V and 3 bases at J, with 14 bases in the middle. CDR3 length: 14 amino acids. The CDR3: CASSVKGRGYEQYF. The CDR3 nucleotides read TGTGCCAGCAGTGTCAAGGGTAGAGGCTACGAGCAGTACTTC.